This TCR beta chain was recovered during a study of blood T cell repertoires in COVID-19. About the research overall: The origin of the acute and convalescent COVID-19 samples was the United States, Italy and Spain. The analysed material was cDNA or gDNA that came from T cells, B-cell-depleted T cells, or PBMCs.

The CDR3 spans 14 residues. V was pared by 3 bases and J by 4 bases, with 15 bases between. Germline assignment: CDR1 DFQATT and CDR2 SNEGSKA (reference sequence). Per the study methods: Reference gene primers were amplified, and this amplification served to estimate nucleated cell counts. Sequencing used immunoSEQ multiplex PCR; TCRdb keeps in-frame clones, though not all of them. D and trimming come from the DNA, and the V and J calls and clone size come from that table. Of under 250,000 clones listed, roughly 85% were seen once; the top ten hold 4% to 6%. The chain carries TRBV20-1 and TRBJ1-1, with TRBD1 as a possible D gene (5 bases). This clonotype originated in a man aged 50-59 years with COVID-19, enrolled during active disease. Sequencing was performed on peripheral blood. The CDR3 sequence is CSASERSGFTEAFF. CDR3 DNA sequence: TGCAGTGCTAGTGAACGGTCAGGGTTCACTGAAGCTTTCTTT.